Listed below are T cell receptor beta chains from one sample, sequenced in a study of blood T cell repertoires in COVID-19. Here immunoSEQ multiplex PCR was the method, and the copy in TCRdb shows in-frame clones only, minus some. The repertoire holds 200,000 to 250,000 clones, about 87% seen once, with under 9% in the top ten. Source material: peripheral blood. The receptor set was obtained from a woman aged 70-85 years with active or convalescent COVID-19. Each CDR3 is given with its conserved first and last residue. A D gene is named only where the DNA matches it firmly. Where a row states a size, it is once, few, many or the class of an expanded clone; other rows omit it.

d_gene	v_gene	len	j_gene	abundance	CDR3nt	CDR3aa
.	TRBV6-2/TRBV6-3	16	TRBJ2-1	.	TGTGCCAGCAACCCCGGGACTTTTTACTCCTACAATGAGCAGTTCTTC	CASNPGTFYSYNEQFF
TRBD1	TRBV27	16	TRBJ1-2	.	TGTGCCAGCAGTTTACGAAGAGGGGGCGCGATGGATGGCTACACCTTC	CASSLRRGGAMDGYTF
.	TRBV18	12	TRBJ2-1	.	TGTGCCAGCTCCCCTCTGGAGAATGAGCAGTTCTTC	CASSPLENEQFF
TRBD2	TRBV11-2	16	TRBJ2-5	.	TGTGCCAGCAGCTTGGTGACTAGCGGGTACCAAGAGACCCAGTACTTC	CASSLVTSGYQETQYF
TRBD1	TRBV18	11	TRBJ1-1	.	TGTGCCAGCTCACCTTCAGGGGGAACTTTCTTT	CASSPSGGTFF
TRBD1	TRBV9	16	TRBJ2-7	.	TGTGCCAGCAGCTCTCAGGAGGGGACAGGGACCTACGAGCAGTACTTC	CASSSQEGTGTYEQYF
.	TRBV7-2	14	TRBJ1-2	.	TGTGCCAGCAGTAATCCGGGACTGATCTATGGCTACACCTTC	CASSNPGLIYGYTF
.	TRBV5-1	15	TRBJ2-3	.	TGCGCCAGCAGCTTGTCTAGCCTAAACACAGATACGCAGTATTTT	CASSLSSLNTDTQYF
TRBD1	TRBV18	16	TRBJ1-6	.	TGTGCCAGCTCACCTTTCCGGGACAGGGGGAATTCACCCCTCCACTTT	CASSPFRDRGNSPLHF
TRBD2	TRBV7-9	15	TRBJ2-1	.	TGTGCCAGCAGCAATAGCGGGGGAGCTAACAATGAGCAGTTCTTC	CASSNSGGANNEQFF
.	TRBV29-1	13	TRBJ2-5	.	TGCAGCGTCGGGCGGACGGGGGGCGAGACCCAGTACTTC	CSVGRTGGETQYF
.	TRBV14	13	TRBJ1-2	.	TGTGCCAGCAGCCCAGGTGTGGGCTATGGCTACACCTTC	CASSPGVGYGYTF
.	TRBV5-1	12	TRBJ1-2	.	TGCGCCAGCAGCGACAGTCAATATGGCTACACCTTC	CASSDSQYGYTF
.	TRBV6-1	15	TRBJ2-4	.	TGTGCCAGCAGTGAAGTGGGGGGGCAAAGAAACATTCAGTACTTC	CASSEVGGQRNIQYF
.	TRBV6-4	13	TRBJ1-2	.	TGTGCCAGCAGTGATTCCACTACTGGTGGCTACACCTTC	CASSDSTTGGYTF
.	TRBV6-5	12	TRBJ1-6	.	TGTGCCAGCAGTTTTAGGGAGGCACCCCTCCACTTT	CASSFREAPLHF
.	TRBV19	13	TRBJ1-1	.	TGTGCCAGTAGTCCAGCGACCGGGACTGAAGCTTTCTTT	CASSPATGTEAFF
TRBD1	TRBV9	14	TRBJ1-3	.	TGTGCCAGCAGCGTAGGGACAGGGGGAAACACCATATATTTT	CASSVGTGGNTIYF
.	TRBV4-3	13	TRBJ1-2	few	TGCGCCAGCAGCCAAGATCGAGGGTCCAGCTACACCTTC	CASSQDRGSSYTF
.	TRBV6-5	13	TRBJ1-2	.	TGTGCCAGTCGAAAGGAGGGGAGCTATGGCTACACCTTC	CASRKEGSYGYTF
TRBD2	TRBV7-2	19	TRBJ2-1	once	TGTGCCAGCAGCTTGAGGCCCGGTGTTAGGCGGGGGTCCTACAATGAGCAGTTCTTC	CASSLRPGVRRGSYNEQFF
.	TRBV5-1	14	TRBJ2-1	.	TGCGCCAGCAGCTTGCGGTCCTTTACCAATGAGCAGTTCTTC	CASSLRSFTNEQFF
TRBD2	TRBV6-2/TRBV6-3	15	TRBJ2-1	.	TGTGCCAGCAGTTACGGGCTAGCGGTTTTCAATGAGCAGTTCTTC	CASSYGLAVFNEQFF
TRBD1	TRBV5-1	16	TRBJ2-5	.	TGCGCCAGCAGCTTGGAAGGGACAGGTTTCCAAGAGACCCAGTACTTC	CASSLEGTGFQETQYF
.	TRBV7-2	13	TRBJ1-1	.	TGTGCCAGCAGCCTAGGGGGAGACACTGAAGCTTTCTTT	CASSLGGDTEAFF
.	TRBV24-1	13	TRBJ1-2	.	TGTGCCACCAGTGACCCGACGGAGCATGGCTACACCTTC	CATSDPTEHGYTF
.	TRBV19	13	TRBJ2-2	.	TGTGCCAGTACAGTGGGCCCGAGCGGGGAGCTGTTTTTT	CASTVGPSGELFF
TRBD1	TRBV9	14	TRBJ1-2	.	TGTGCCAGCAGCGACAGGGGTAGGGACTCTGGCTACACCTTC	CASSDRGRDSGYTF
.	TRBV21-1	17	TRBJ2-1	.	TGTGCCAGCAGCAAGGGCTTTGAAAGGACACCCAACAATGAGCAGTTCTTC	CASSKGFERTPNNEQFF
.	TRBV6-6	11	TRBJ1-5	.	TGTGCCAGCAGGGCCAATCAGCCCCAGCATTTT	CASRANQPQHF
TRBD1	TRBV27	13	TRBJ1-2	.	TGTGCCAGCAGTAGAGGCAGGGGGGATGGCTACACCTTC	CASSRGRGDGYTF
TRBD1	TRBV9	15	TRBJ1-4	.	TGTGCCAGCAGCGCCTACCAGGGGGCGCGGGAAAAACTGTTTTTT	CASSAYQGAREKLFF
.	TRBV29-1	14	TRBJ1-3	few	TGCAGCGTGGGGTATGGGAGCGAAGGAGACACCATATATTTT	CSVGYGSEGDTIYF
.	TRBV6-5	14	TRBJ2-7	.	TGTGCCAGCAGTTACCTTGGCCAATACTACGAGCAGTACTTC	CASSYLGQYYEQYF
.	TRBV10-1	15	TRBJ2-2	.	TGCGCCAGCAGTGAAGGGGGGGGGCGCCACGGGGAGCTGTTTTTT	CASSEGGGRHGELFF
TRBD2	TRBV7-3	15	TRBJ2-5	once	TGTGCCAGCAGCTTAATTAGCGGGGGGGTGGAGACCCAGTACTTC	CASSLISGGVETQYF
.	TRBV6-5	13	TRBJ1-5	.	TGTGCCAGCAGCCTAACAGGGAACCAGCCCCAGCATTTT	CASSLTGNQPQHF
.	TRBV5-1	13	TRBJ1-2	once	TGCGCCAGCAGCGCCGGGTCGGGGTATGGCTACACCTTC	CASSAGSGYGYTF
TRBD1	TRBV13	15	TRBJ2-1	once	TGTGCCAGCAGCTTAGGCCCAGACAGGGCCCCCCCCCAGTTCTTC	CASSLGPDRAPPQFF
.	TRBV29-1	13	TRBJ1-6	.	TGCAGCGTTGAAGACGGGGTGAATTCACCCCTCCACTTT	CSVEDGVNSPLHF
.	TRBV2	14	TRBJ2-2	.	TGTGCCAGCAACAGCGGGTTACGGGTCGGGGAGCTGTTTTTT	CASNSGLRVGELFF
.	TRBV12-5	16	TRBJ1-2	.	TGTGCTAGTGGTTTGGGGCTAACCGGGACATCGAAAGGCTACACCTTC	CASGLGLTGTSKGYTF
.	TRBV4-1	16	TRBJ1-6	.	TGCGCCAGCAGCCAATCTATCGCCACGAGAAATTCACCCCTCCACTTT	CASSQSIATRNSPLHF
.	TRBV10-1	15	TRBJ2-2	few	TGCGCCAGCAGTGAAGGATCTACCGGGGCCGGGGAGCTGTTTTTT	CASSEGSTGAGELFF
.	TRBV6-1	13	TRBJ1-2	once	TGTGCCAGCAGTCAACAGGAGACCTATGGCTACACCTTC	CASSQQETYGYTF
.	TRBV7-2	14	TRBJ2-2	.	TGTGCCAGCAGCTTAGTGAGGAACACCGGGGAGCTGTTTTTT	CASSLVRNTGELFF
.	TRBV6-5	14	TRBJ1-1	.	TGTGCCAGCAGGGCCTTAGGGGGGAACACTGAAGCTTTCTTT	CASRALGGNTEAFF
TRBD1	TRBV24-1	13	TRBJ2-3	.	TGTGCCACCAGCTCAGGGGGTCCGGATACGCAGTATTTT	CATSSGGPDTQYF
TRBD1	TRBV6-5	16	TRBJ1-1	.	TGTGCCAGCAGTTACGGACAGGCTGTTATGAACACTGAAGCTTTCTTT	CASSYGQAVMNTEAFF
.	TRBV10-1	13	TRBJ1-2	.	TGCGCCAGCAGTGAGTCCCGAGGTCAAGGCTACACCTTC	CASSESRGQGYTF
TRBD1	TRBV5-1	14	TRBJ1-1	.	TGCGCCAGCAGCCTTGGACAGGGGAGCACTGAAGCTTTCTTT	CASSLGQGSTEAFF